The rows below give T cell receptor beta chains drawn from one sample of a study of identifying expanded T cells in peripheral blood. Assay: immunoSEQ multiplex PCR; the TCRdb copy retains only in-frame clones and omits some. The sample comprises some 78,000 clones, roughly 84% of which are singletons, and around a fifth rests with the top ten. Sequencing input: blood. The receptors stem from a person aged 18 to 75 in good health. Both conserved end residues are part of each CDR3. The D gene is left open where the match is weak. Size values are once, few and many counts, or a class for expanded clones, and some rows have none.

j_call clone_size v_call d_call cdr3_nt cdr3_aa
TRBJ1-5 NA TRBV7-2 TRBD1 TGTGCCAGCAATCAGGGGGCAACTCAGCCCCAGCATTTT CASNQGATQPQHF
TRBJ1-5 few TRBV5-5 NA TGTGCCAGCAGCTTGTTATGGGATCAGCCCCAGCATTTT CASSLLWDQPQHF
TRBJ1-5 NA TRBV6-6 TRBD1 TGTGCCAGCAGAGTCAGGGGGGGGTATAGCAATCAGCCCCAGCATTTT CASRVRGGYSNQPQHF
TRBJ2-6 NA TRBV6-5 NA TGTGCCAGCAGCGGAAGCTCTGGGGCCAACGTCCTGACTTTC CASSGSSGANVLTF
TRBJ1-1 medium-sized TRBV7-9 NA TGTGCCAGCAGCTTCGGGACGGGAGGGGACACTGAAGCTTTCTTT CASSFGTGGDTEAFF
TRBJ2-7 NA TRBV29-1 TRBD1 TGCAGCGCCCGCCGGCAGGGGGCGTACGAGCAGTACTTC CSARRQGAYEQYF
TRBJ1-2 NA TRBV27 NA TGTGCCAGCAGTTCCACCATATTCACGGGCTATGGCTACACCTTC CASSSTIFTGYGYTF
TRBJ2-1 NA TRBV7-9 TRBD2 TGTGCCAGCAGGAAAGGGGGGACTAGCGGGCCACTACCCTACAATGAGCAGTTCTTC CASRKGGTSGPLPYNEQFF
TRBJ2-5 NA TRBV30 NA TGTGCCTGGAGTGGAGGGGGAACGGAGACCCAGTACTTC CAWSGGGTETQYF
TRBJ2-7 NA TRBV5-8 TRBD1 TGTGCCAGCAGCTTGGAGGGACAGGGGGCTCGAAACTACGAGCAGTACTTC CASSLEGQGARNYEQYF
TRBJ1-5 NA TRBV6-6 NA TGTGCCAGCAGTCCCTCCCTCGGGTTAGGGCAGCCCCAGCATTTT CASSPSLGLGQPQHF
TRBJ2-6 NA TRBV4-1 NA TGCGCCAGCACTGGGGCCAACGTCCTGACTTTC CASTGANVLTF
TRBJ2-3 NA TRBV7-9 NA TGTGCCAGCAGCTTAGTTATGACAGGCTACACAGATACGCAGTATTTT CASSLVMTGYTDTQYF
TRBJ2-7 NA TRBV18 TRBD2 TGTGCCAGCTCACCAGGGCGGGAGCCCAACGAGCAGTACTTC CASSPGREPNEQYF
TRBJ2-1 NA TRBV7-3 NA TGTGCCAGCAGCTTAGAGGGCCGGACGGAGCAGTTCTTC CASSLEGRTEQFF
TRBJ2-3 NA TRBV4-1 TRBD2 TGCGCCAGCAGCCAAGGACTAGCGGGAGTGGCAGATACGCAGTATTTT CASSQGLAGVADTQYF
TRBJ2-7 NA TRBV29-1 NA TGCAGCGTTGGTGGGGCGTCCTACGAGCAGTACTTC CSVGGASYEQYF
TRBJ2-4 NA TRBV11-1 NA TGTGCCAGCAGCTTGGTCGGGAAAGGAAACATTCAGTACTTC CASSLVGKGNIQYF
TRBJ1-4 NA TRBV19 TRBD1 TGTGCCAGTAGGATCGGACAGGCAACTAATGAAAAACTGTTTTTT CASRIGQATNEKLFF
TRBJ2-7 once TRBV28 TRBD1 TGTGCCAGCAGCTTCACAGGGGCCAACTCCTACGAGCAGTACTTC CASSFTGANSYEQYF
TRBJ1-1 NA TRBV7-9 NA TGTGCCAGCAGCTTAGAGGAAGGGCGGCCCACTCGGGGGGACACTGAAGCTTTCTTT CASSLEEGRPTRGDTEAFF
TRBJ2-1 NA TRBV7-2 NA TGTGCCAGCAGCTTAGAGGGAGGACAGCTCGGTCGTGAGCAGTTCTTC CASSLEGGQLGREQFF
TRBJ1-4 NA TRBV11-2 NA TGTGCCAGCAGCCACCGACAGGATAATGAAAAACTGTTTTTT CASSHRQDNEKLFF